The 14 T cell receptor beta chains reported below all come from one sample, sequenced in a study of blood T cells in healthy people across ages (dated by TCRdb to the mid-2010s). Libraries were prepared through 5' RACE. This sample was sequenced with an Illumina HiSeq 2500. A second about 7 to 12 cycle PCR used a sample-barcoded 5' primer and a J-beta primer mix. TCRdb trimmed the raw reads at Q25, called clones with MiXCR and kept productive beta chains. Entries that share a CDR3 protein sequence are merged under the most common genes and DNA. The sample table holds around 580,000 distinct CDR3 sequences, of which around 48% were seen once. Of the sample, 20% to 25% is held by the ten largest clones. Sequencing was carried out using blood. These receptors were obtained from a man older than 75 in good health.

There are a few counts of this clonotype. The chain carries TRBV2 and TRBJ2-7, with a tentative D call TRBD2 (5 bases). This CDR3 region has 12 residues. Trimming took 3 bases from V and 4 from J, leaving 7 bases between them. Germline-derived CDR1 and CDR2 are SNHLY and FYNNEI. CDR3 nucleotides: TGTGCCAGCAGTGAGGACTTTTACGAGCAGTACTTC. It yields the protein CASSEDFYEQYF.

CDR3 sequence reads: CASSPRRGSAGYEQYF. For the CDR3, the DNA is TGTGCCAGCAGCCCCCGTAGAGGATCTGCCGGTTACGAGCAGTACTTC. V gene TRBV3-1 combines with J gene TRBJ2-7; D unresolved. The CDR3 covers 16 residues. Deletions cut 4 bases from V and 4 bases from J, with 20 bases between. The germline V gene has CDR1 LGHDT and CDR2 YNNKEL (reference sequence).

Notes on this clonotype: A much bigger clone sits one base away, suggesting this may be a read error. The chain combines TRBV6-6 with TRBJ1-5; D is perhaps TRBD1 (5 bases). The CDR3 covers 13 residues. Germline V gene data show CDR1 as MNHNY and CDR2 as SVGAGI (reference sequence). The CDR3 protein is CAGSYRGDQPQHF. The DNA for the CDR3 is TGTGCCGGCAGTTATAGGGGTGATCAGCCCCAGCATTTT.

This clonotype came up many times. This chain links TRBV6-5 with TRBJ2-2; 9 nucleotides match TRBD1. Per the germline V gene, CDR1 is MNHEY and CDR2 is SVGAGI. The CDR3 covers 15 residues. J gave up 4 bases and V 7 bases, and 7 bases lay outside the gene matches. As DNA, the CDR3 is TGTGCCAGCACCTGGGGGACAGGGCGCACCGGGGAGCTGTTTTTT. It specifies CASTWGTGRTGELFF.

This clonotype was seen a few times. Given a much more abundant clone one base away, this may be a read error. V gene TRBV30 combines with J gene TRBJ2-1; D may be TRBD1 or TRBD2 (5 bases each). This CDR3 region has 12 residues. The germline gives CDR1 GTSNPN, CDR2 SVGIG (reference sequence). CDR3 in DNA: TGTGCCTCGGGACCTAGTGTCAATGGGCAGTTCTTC. Its protein product is CASGPSVNGQFF. Variable domain in full (rest from reference TRBV30 and TRBJ2-1): SQTIHQWPATLVQPVGSPLSLECTVEGTSNPNLYWYRQAAGRGLQLLFYSVGIGQISSEVPQNLSASRPQDRQFILSSKKLLLSDSGFYLCASGPSVNGQFFGPGTRLTVL.

The CDR3 is CSVDGLASPETQYF. In nucleotides, the CDR3 is TGCAGCGTTGATGGGCTAGCATCTCCAGAGACCCAGTACTTC. J is TRBJ2-5 and V is TRBV29-1; the D gene is possibly TRBD2 (5 bases). V was pared by 3 bases and J by 4 bases, with 15 bases between. CDR1 is SQVTM, CDR2 ANQGSEA, per germline. This CDR3 has 14 amino acids.

The chain joins TRBV3-1 to TRBJ1-2; no definite D call. With 1 base removed from V and 9 bases from J, the gap between germline ends came to 12 bases. CDR3 size: 13 residues. Germline CDR1 LGHDT, CDR2 YNNKEL (reference sequence). The CDR3 reads CASSQGQDISYTF. CDR3 nucleotides: TGTGCCAGCAGCCAAGGGCAGGATATAAGCTACACCTTC.

The V and J genes are TRBV27 and TRBJ2-1, with D perhaps TRBD1 (9 bases). Per germline, CDR1 MNHEY and CDR2 SMNVEV (reference sequence). The ends were cut back, 6 bases at V and 3 bases at J, with 27 bases in the middle. This CDR3 spans 19 amino acids. CDR3 region: CASRDRGVRAGGNYNEQFF. Written as DNA, the CDR3 is TGTGCCAGCAGAGACAGGGGGGTTCGCGCGGGGGGCAACTACAATGAGCAGTTCTTC.

This rearrangement joins TRBV29-1 to TRBJ2-7; 9 bases agree with TRBD1. From germline, CDR1 is SQVTM and CDR2 ANQGSEA. The CDR3 extends over 16 amino acids. The J segment lost 4 bases and the V segment lost 6 bases, leaving 16 bases of the junction unmatched. Here the CDR3 DNA reads TGCAGCGTGGTAACGACCGGGACAGGGAGGCGGTACGAGCAGTACTTC. It translates to CSVVTTGTGRRYEQYF.

In its sample, this clonotype was seen many times. The chain recombines TRBV6-6 with TRBJ2-3, with D hard to call. Trimming took off 2 bases at V and 3 bases at J, with 9 bases between the two ends. The CDR3 is 14 residues long. CDR1 MNHNY and CDR2 SVGAGI come from the germline V gene (reference sequence). The CDR3 protein is CASSYPSRTDTQYF. DNA for the CDR3: TGTGCCAGCAGTTACCCCTCCCGGACAGATACGCAGTATTTT.

In this sample, this clonotype turned up a few times. The J gene is TRBJ2-1, the V gene TRBV10-3; 7 bases fit TRBD1. The length of the CDR3 is 14 residues. Trimming cost V 10 bases and J 7 bases; bases outside gene matches: 13. Germline V gene data show CDR1 as ENHRY and CDR2 as SYGVKD. CDR3 loop: CATATGLDLNEQFF. In DNA form, the CDR3 reads TGTGCCACAGCGACAGGGTTGGATTTGAATGAGCAGTTCTTC.

The chain employs TRBV6-2 or TRBV6-3 and TRBJ2-1; tentative D call: TRBD1 (5 bases). Trimming left V 2 bases short and J 9 bases short, with 14 bases between. CDR3 length: 14 amino acids. Germline V CDR1 and CDR2: MNHEY, SVGEGT. The CDR3 region has the DNA TGTGCCAGCAGTTACGGCTTTCAGGGTTCTGAGCAGTTCTTC. Translated: CASSYGFQGSEQFF.

The chain is built from TRBV20-1 and TRBJ2-4; 10 positions agree with TRBD1. Germline V gene lookup returns CDR1 DFQATT and CDR2 SNEGSKA (reference sequence). V lost 1 base and J lost 13; bases outside the gene matches: 7. CDR3 length: 13 residues. In DNA, the CDR3 is TGCAGTGCTAGAGGACAGGGGGCTTACGGGCAGTACTTC. Translating gives CSARGQGAYGQYF.

This clonotype was seen at least ten times. The rearrangement links TRBV10-3 to TRBJ2-3; D ambiguous. The CDR3 covers 12 residues. Germline V gene data show CDR1 as ENHRY and CDR2 as SYGVKD. V was cut by 3 bases and J by 0 bases, with 1 base left in between. As DNA, the CDR3 is TGTGCCATCAGTGACAGCACAGATACGCAGTATTTT. Translation: CAISDSTDTQYF.